Listed below are T cell receptor beta chains from one sample, sequenced in a study of blood T cell repertoires in COVID-19. The data were produced by immunoSEQ multiplex PCR, yet TCRdb's version contains in-frame clones alone and is incomplete. Of roughly 72,000 clones listed, less than 85% are singletons. Sequencing input: peripheral blood. These receptors were obtained from a woman older than 75 with active or convalescent COVID-19. Both conserved end residues are part of each CDR3. D genes are given only for firm matches. Clone sizes are given selectively: once, few, many, or a class where the clone is expanded.

CASSVASVSEAFF	TGTGCCAGCAGCGTAGCGTCAGTTTCAGAAGCTTTCTTT	NA	NA	TRBV9	TRBJ1-1
CASSGGVGTGELFF	TGTGCCAGCAGCGGCGGGGTGGGGACCGGGGAGCTGTTTTTT	NA	NA	TRBV9	TRBJ2-2
CAISESGWESAGDEQFF	TGTGCCATCAGTGAGTCCGGGTGGGAGTCGGCAGGCGATGAGCAGTTCTTC	once	NA	TRBV10-3	TRBJ2-1
CASSQDVVTGGRWSNQPQHF	TGCGCCAGCAGCCAAGATGTCGTTACAGGGGGACGGTGGAGCAATCAGCCCCAGCATTTT	many	TRBD1	TRBV4-3	TRBJ1-5
CASSQALPRTDTQYF	TGTGCCAGCAGCCAAGCCCTCCCTAGAACAGATACGCAGTATTTT	NA	NA	TRBV3-1/TRBV3-2	TRBJ2-3
CASSLVRWGSRRMNTEAFF	TGTGCCAGCAGCTTGGTACGGTGGGGCAGCCGGCGAATGAACACTGAAGCTTTCTTT	NA	NA	TRBV5-6	TRBJ1-1
CASSSPTGTRGYTF	TGTGCCAGCAGCTCCCCGACAGGGACCCGAGGCTACACCTTC	few	TRBD1	TRBV5-6	TRBJ1-2
CASSRSGTYNEQFF	TGTGCCAGCAGCCGAAGCGGGACCTACAATGAGCAGTTCTTC	few	TRBD2	TRBV11-2	TRBJ2-1
CASSAGASEAFF	TGTGCCAGCAGCGCGGGGGCGTCTGAAGCTTTCTTT	NA	NA	TRBV2	TRBJ1-1
CASSYLGGPLTDTQYF	TGTGCCAGCAGCTACTTGGGGGGGCCCCTCACAGATACGCAGTATTTT	NA	NA	TRBV4-2	TRBJ2-3
CASSLRQGDGYTF	TGTGCCAGCAGCCTCAGACAGGGCGATGGCTACACCTTC	NA	TRBD1	TRBV5-6	TRBJ1-2
CATSRDRGGPSNQPQHF	TGTGCCACCAGCAGAGATCGGGGAGGTCCAAGCAATCAGCCCCAGCATTTT	NA	NA	TRBV15	TRBJ1-5
CASSLAGGAQQPQHF	TGTGCCAGCAGCTTGGCAGGAGGGGCCCAACAGCCCCAGCATTTT	NA	NA	TRBV5-6	TRBJ1-5
CATRSSGRGRNEQFF	TGTGCCACCAGGTCCAGCGGGAGGGGAAGGAATGAGCAGTTCTTC	NA	TRBD2	TRBV24-1	TRBJ2-1
CASSPDGGGAYEQYF	TGTGCCAGCAGCCCCGACGGCGGGGGGGCCTACGAGCAGTACTTC	NA	TRBD2	TRBV7-2	TRBJ2-7
CATQSPGVGRETQYF	TGTGCCACCCAGAGCCCCGGGGTTGGTAGAGAGACCCAGTACTTC	NA	NA	TRBV28	TRBJ2-5
CASSTSATGELFF	TGTGCCAGCAGTACTAGCGCCACCGGGGAGCTGTTTTTT	few	TRBD2	TRBV7-2	TRBJ2-2
CSVAHRDKNTGELFF	TGCAGCGTTGCCCATCGGGACAAGAACACCGGGGAGCTGTTTTTT	NA	NA	TRBV29-1	TRBJ2-2
CASSQGRQKLPQHF	TGTGCCAGCAGTCAAGGGAGACAGAAATTACCCCAGCATTTT	NA	NA	TRBV2	TRBJ1-5
CASSRGGNTEAFF	TGTGCCAGCAGTCGAGGGGGGAACACTGAAGCTTTCTTT	once	NA	TRBV12-3/TRBV12-4	TRBJ1-1
CASSYSRGPRDEQFF	TGTGCCAGCAGTTACTCGCGGGGGCCTAGGGATGAGCAGTTCTTC	NA	NA	TRBV6-6	TRBJ2-1
CASSPKIRHF	TGTGCCAGCAGCCCCAAAATCAGGCATTTT	NA	NA	TRBV3-1/TRBV3-2	TRBJ1-5
CASSPNRVSETQYF	TGTGCCAGCAGTCCTAACAGGGTTTCTGAGACCCAGTACTTC	NA	NA	TRBV6-5	TRBJ2-5
CASNSNQPQHF	TGTGCCAGTAATAGCAATCAGCCCCAGCATTTT	NA	NA	TRBV28	TRBJ1-5
CASSYQPGLSEAFF	TGTGCCAGCAGCTACCAACCGGGACTTTCTGAAGCTTTCTTT	NA	NA	TRBV11-2	TRBJ1-1
CASSASLFGRADEQFF	TGTGCCAGCTCCGCATCCCTATTCGGGAGGGCGGATGAGCAGTTCTTC	few	TRBD2	TRBV18	TRBJ2-1
CASSGGAREQYF	TGTGCCAGCAGTGGGGGGGCTAGGGAGCAGTACTTC	NA	NA	TRBV6-6	TRBJ2-7
CASSTTRVETQYF	TGTGCCAGCAGCACGACTAGAGTGGAGACCCAGTACTTC	NA	NA	TRBV6-2/TRBV6-3	TRBJ2-5
CASSYSRAGVGETQYF	TGTGCCAGCAGTTACTCGAGGGCGGGAGTGGGAGAGACCCAGTACTTC	NA	TRBD2	TRBV6-5	TRBJ2-5
CASSIDSGTYEQYF	TGTGCCAGTAGTATAGATTCGGGGACCTACGAGCAGTACTTC	NA	NA	TRBV19	TRBJ2-7
CASSIDLLAGGETQYF	TGTGCCAGTAGTATAGATCTACTGGCGGGCGGGGAGACCCAGTACTTC	once	NA	TRBV19	TRBJ2-5
CASSYSITGEFAFF	TGTGCCAGCAGTTACTCTATAACAGGGGAGTTTGCTTTCTTT	NA	TRBD1	TRBV6-2/TRBV6-3	TRBJ1-1
CASRLAGDYEQYF	TGTGCCAGCAGACTAGCGGGAGACTACGAGCAGTACTTC	few	TRBD2	TRBV19	TRBJ2-7
CASSYGILWDSQETQYF	TGTGCCAGCAGTTACGGCATTTTATGGGACAGCCAAGAGACCCAGTACTTC	NA	TRBD1	TRBV6-2/TRBV6-3	TRBJ2-5
CASSQRTLANNEQFF	TGTGCCAGCAGCCAGAGGACGCTAGCGAACAATGAGCAGTTCTTC	NA	NA	TRBV14	TRBJ2-1
CATSKERRLGTGRETQYF	TGTGCCACCAGCAAAGAGAGACGCCTTGGGACAGGGAGAGAGACCCAGTACTTC	NA	TRBD1	TRBV15	TRBJ2-5
CASSSSPYSLHQPQHF	TGTGCCAGCAGTTCCTCCCCTTACAGTCTCCATCAGCCCCAGCATTTT	NA	NA	TRBV6-2/TRBV6-3	TRBJ1-5
CASRAGAEAFF	TGTGCCAGTAGAGCGGGGGCTGAAGCTTTCTTT	NA	NA	TRBV19	TRBJ1-1
CASSRGSSGNTIYF	TGTGCCAGCAGCAGAGGGTCCTCTGGAAACACCATATATTTT	NA	NA	TRBV7-9	TRBJ1-3
CASSRRRGYEQYF	TGTGCCAGCAGCCGACGACGGGGGTACGAGCAGTACTTC	NA	NA	TRBV7-2	TRBJ2-7
CASSRGTQRGAEQYF	TGTGCCAGCAGCCGCGGGACTCAACGGGGCGCCGAGCAGTACTTC	NA	NA	TRBV7-9	TRBJ2-7
CARPPGGVQTDTQYF	TGTGCCAGACCCCCAGGGGGAGTTCAGACGGATACGCAGTATTTT	NA	TRBD1	TRBV2	TRBJ2-3
CASSLRSEAGGSYEQYF	TGCGCCAGCAGCTTGCGATCGGAGGCAGGGGGCTCCTACGAGCAGTACTTC	NA	TRBD1	TRBV5-1	TRBJ2-7
CASSVPGNTEAFF	TGTGCCAGCAGCGTGCCCGGGAACACTGAAGCTTTCTTT	few	NA	TRBV7-9	TRBJ1-1
CASSRADMNYGYTF	TGTGCCAGCAGCCGCGCGGACATGAACTATGGCTACACCTTC	NA	NA	TRBV3-1/TRBV3-2	TRBJ1-2
CASSSRTSGGLDTQYF	TGTGCCAGCAGCTCACGGACTAGCGGGGGTTTAGATACGCAGTATTTT	NA	NA	TRBV12-1	TRBJ2-3
CASSVPGLRIPEQYF	TGTGCCAGCAGCGTCCCGGGACTACGTATTCCCGAGCAGTACTTC	NA	TRBD2	TRBV7-2	TRBJ2-7
CASSEASDNEQFF	TGTGCCAGCAGCGAAGCTAGCGACAATGAGCAGTTCTTC	NA	NA	TRBV5-6	TRBJ2-1
CASSAPGTENTEAFF	TGTGCCAGCAGCGCACCCGGGACAGAGAACACTGAAGCTTTCTTT	few	TRBD1	TRBV27	TRBJ1-1
CASSYVAGVGETQYF	TGTGCCAGCAGCTACGTAGCGGGGGTGGGAGAGACCCAGTACTTC	NA	TRBD2	TRBV7-2	TRBJ2-5
CAWIGDRNVLTF	TGTGCCTGGATCGGGGACAGAAACGTCCTGACTTTC	NA	TRBD1	TRBV30	TRBJ2-6
CASSLEAGYEQYF	TGTGCCAGCAGCTTAGAGGCGGGCTACGAGCAGTACTTC	NA	NA	TRBV5-5	TRBJ2-7
CASSLAGTGLYGYTF	TGTGCCAGCAGCTTAGCAGGGACAGGCCTATATGGCTACACCTTC	NA	TRBD1	TRBV7-8	TRBJ1-2
CASSHALAAGPYEQYF	TGTGCCAGCAGCCATGCGCTAGCGGCCGGGCCCTACGAGCAGTACTTC	NA	TRBD2	TRBV3-1/TRBV3-2	TRBJ2-7
CASSAVLSRHNEQFF	TGTGCCAGCAGCGCCGTCCTTTCGCGCCACAATGAGCAGTTCTTC	NA	NA	TRBV2	TRBJ2-1